This T cell receptor beta chain was observed in a study of T-cell reconstitution after alpha-beta-depleted transplantation in children. Researchers prepared the TCRbeta library using unique molecular identifiers, the study reports. MiXCR was run by TCRdb on the PCR reads, yielding one entry per CDR3 protein. The table records 700,000 to 950,000 distinct CDR3 sequences, about 16% of them present only once. This clonotype was seen more than once but under ten times. Antigen specificity is unknown. Study observations and caveats: It was surviving recipient T cells and thymic progenitors that gave some patients high TCRbeta diversity at day 60. Newly made T cells mostly supplied T-cell counts and diversity one year after transplant. Expanded graft clones numbering several hundred reportedly gave rise to alpha-beta T cells about two months after transplant.

The germline V gene encodes CDR1 SNHLY and CDR2 FYNNEI. This CDR3 comprises 19 residues. The V and J ends lost 5 bases and 0 bases, in that order; junction bases with no gene match: 15. This chain links TRBV2 with TRBJ2-7; 11 bases match TRBD2. This clonotype was obtained from a male patient aged 10-17 years who had a stem cell transplant for acute lymphoblastic leukemia, so the T cells may come from the graft donor. The source was PBMCs, mostly from graft donor cells, collected 360 days after TCRalphabeta/CD19-depleted stem cell transplant. Here the CDR3 reads CASSKGLAVAFGGSYEQYF. In nucleotides, the CDR3 is TGTGCCAGCAGTAAGGGACTAGCGGTAGCTTTTGGAGGCTCCTACGAGCAGTACTTC.